The 30 T cell receptor beta chains below come from one sample, sequenced in a study of shared clonotypes between healthy human individuals. TCRdb's table, derived via immunoSEQ multiplex PCR, lists solely in-frame clones and lacks some. Altogether about 1 million clones are present, 60% to 80% being singletons, with the ten largest covering nearly 1.5%. The sequencing sample was made of memory CD4+ T cells sorted from blood. The sample's subset: CD45RA-negative fraction. All receptors come from a man between 18 and 29 years old in good health.

V usage is TRBV28 and J usage is TRBJ2-7; 7 bases are shared with TRBD1. Germline CDR1 MDHEN, CDR2 SYDVKM. The CDR3 is 12 residues long. V lost 6 bases, J lost 9 bases, and 8 bases stayed unmatched. DNA for the CDR3: TGTGCCAGCAGCCTACAGGGGCTTGGGCAGTACTTC. Its protein is CASSLQGLGQYF.

This chain uses TRBV6-1 with TRBJ2-5; D not certain. The germline CDR1 and CDR2 sequences are MNHNS and SASEGT. With 6 bases removed from V and 0 bases from J, the gap between germline ends came to 8 bases. The CDR3 has 13 residues. The CDR3 region has the DNA TGTGCCAGCAGCACAGAGTACCAAGAGACCCAGTACTTC. It yields the protein CASSTEYQETQYF.

This clone appeared a few times. Here the CDR3 reads CASGVDPPLHF. The CDR3 coding sequence is TGTGCCAGCGGAGTTGACCCACCCCTCCACTTT. The chain is built from TRBV28 and TRBJ1-6; D remains unclear. V was clipped by 8 bases and J by 11 bases, with 10 bases between them. CDR1 is MDHEN, CDR2 SYDVKM, per germline. This CDR3 has 11 amino acids. Full variable domain (missing parts from reference TRBV28 and TRBJ1-6): DVKVTQSSRYLVKRTGEKVFLECVQDMDHENMFWYRQDPGLGLRLIYFSYDVKMKEKGDIPEGYSVSREKKERFSLILESASTNQTSMYLCASGVDPPLHFGNGTRLTVT.

This clone appeared a single time. The sample has other DNA sequences that encode this CDR3 too. The chain couples TRBV5-1 to TRBJ2-1; 10 bases are shared with TRBD1. The J segment lost 4 bases and the V segment lost 4 bases, leaving 5 bases of the junction unmatched. This CDR3 has 15 residues. Per germline, CDR1 SGHRS and CDR2 YFSETQ. This CDR3 is CASSEGQGSYNEQFF. For the CDR3, the DNA is TGCGCCAGCAGCGAGGGACAGGGGTCGTACAATGAGCAGTTCTTC.

The genes are TRBV11-2 and TRBJ1-4, with TRBD1 as a possible D gene (5 bases). V dropped 4 bases and J dropped 8 bases, with 14 bases sitting between them. Germline lookup yields CDR1 SGHAT and CDR2 FQNNGV. The CDR3 is 14 residues long. The CDR3 coding sequence is TGTGCCAGCAGCTGGTCCGGCAAGGGGGAAAAACTGTTTTTT. This translates into CASSWSGKGEKLFF.

The rearrangement links TRBV11-2 to TRBJ2-2; D unclear. CDR1 and CDR2 from the germline V gene are SGHAT and FQNNGV. The CDR3 loop spans 13 amino acids. V lost 0 bases to trimming and J lost 9 bases, with 8 bases between them. The CDR3 DNA sequence: TGTGCCAGCAGCTTAGAGTTCCTACGGGAGCTGTTTTTT. It codes for CASSLEFLRELFF. Drawing the rest from reference TRBV11-2 and TRBJ2-2, the complete variable domain is EAGVAQSPRYKIIEKRQSVAFWCNPISGHATLYWYQQILGQGPKLLIQFQNNGVVDDSQLPKDRFSAERLKGVDSTLKIQPAKLEDSAVYLCASSLEFLRELFFGEGSRLTVL.

This chain uses TRBV4-3 with TRBJ2-4; D is ambiguous. Trimming shortened V by 1 base and J by 0 bases, and 4 bases separated the two germline ends. The CDR3 is 14 amino acids. CDR1 is LGHNA and CDR2 is YSLEER in the germline V gene. Here the CDR3 DNA reads TGCGCCAGCAGCCAAGCGGGAGCCAAAAACATTCAGTACTTC. Translating it yields CASSQAGAKNIQYF.

The chain links TRBV30 to TRBJ2-1; D not certain. Per germline, CDR1 GTSNPN and CDR2 SVGIG (reference sequence). V was shortened by 2 bases and J by 10 bases, with 9 bases between the two germline ends. There are 11 residues in the CDR3. The CDR3 here is CAWSQSREQFF. DNA for the CDR3: TGTGCCTGGAGTCAGTCAAGGGAGCAGTTCTTC.

The count of this clone is one. The chain recombines TRBV19 with TRBJ1-1; D is undetermined. Germline lookup yields CDR1 LNHDA and CDR2 SQIVND (reference sequence). There are 15 residues in the CDR3. The germline V and J ends were trimmed by 4 bases and 3 bases, with 15 bases remaining between them. The DNA of the CDR3 is TGTGCCAGTAGTAGCGGATCGGGCGGGGACACTGAAGCTTTCTTT. Translating it yields CASSSGSGGDTEAFF.

The rearrangement links TRBV5-1 to TRBJ2-7, with D uncertain. CDR3 length equals 13 residues. Germline V gives CDR1 SGHRS, CDR2 YFSETQ. V gave up 0 bases and J gave up 7 bases, with 11 bases separating them. CDR3 residues: CASSLALGLEQYF. The DNA of the CDR3 is TGCGCCAGCAGCTTGGCCCTGGGTTTAGAGCAGTACTTC.

The chain employs TRBV2 and TRBJ1-5; 7 nucleotides align to TRBD1. The CDR3 is 13 amino acids. The J segment lost 6 bases and the V segment lost 7 bases, leaving 6 bases of the junction unmatched. Looked up from germline, CDR1 is SNHLY and CDR2 is FYNNEI. The CDR3 nucleotides read TGTGCCAGCACGCTTCAGGGGGGTCAGCCCCAGCATTTT. Protein: CASTLQGGQPQHF. The variable domain in full, completed from reference TRBV2 and TRBJ1-5, reads EPEVTQTPSHQVTQMGQEVILRCVPISNHLYFYWYRQILGQKVEFLVSFYNNEISEKSEIFDDQFSVERPDGSNFTLKIRSTKLEDSAMYFCASTLQGGQPQHFGDGTRLSIL.

This sequence joins TRBV7-8 and TRBJ2-2; 8 bases are shared with TRBD1. Germline values: CDR1 SGHVS, CDR2 FQNEAQ. After removal of 2 bases from V and 0 bases from J, the junction contained 2 bases not matched to a gene. CDR3 length: 16 amino acids. DNA for the CDR3: TGTGCCAGCAGCTTATTACAGGGGGCGAACACCGGGGAGCTGTTTTTT. Encoded protein: CASSLLQGANTGELFF.

This clone was counted only a few times. Different DNA sequences within this sample yield the same CDR3. The chain carries TRBV7-2 and TRBJ2-2, with a possible D match to TRBD2 (5 bases). CDR3 size: 15 residues. The V gene lost 5 bases and the J gene lost 2 bases, with 12 bases spanning the gap. Germline V gene data show CDR1 as SGHTA and CDR2 as FQGNSA. The CDR3 DNA sequence: TGTGCCAGCAGCCTAAGACGGACTAACACCGGGGAGCTGTTTTTT. Translation gives CASSLRRTNTGELFF. The full variable domain, in which reference TRBV7-2 and TRBJ2-2 provide the parts outside the CDR3, is GAGVSQSPSNKVTEKGKDVELRCDPISGHTALYWYRQSLGQGLEFLIYFQGNSAPDKSGLPSDRFSAERTGGSVSTLTIQRTQQEDSAVYLCASSLRRTNTGELFFGEGSRLTVL.

This clone was observed a few times. The V and J genes are TRBV2 and TRBJ2-1, with D unclear. CDR3 length equals 12 residues. The V gene lost 8 bases and the J gene lost 9 bases, with 14 bases spanning the gap. Germline V gives CDR1 SNHLY, CDR2 FYNNEI. The CDR3 bases are TGTGCCAGCGGCCCGCTCTTCGCTGAGCAGTTCTTC. The encoded protein is CASGPLFAEQFF.

The chain couples TRBV16 to TRBJ1-3, with 10 bases that match TRBD1. With 4 bases clipped from V and 4 bases from J, the junction kept 7 bases outside the gene matches. CDR1 is KGHSY, CDR2 FQNENV, per germline. This CDR3 is built from 16 residues. The CDR3 here is CASSPMGQGTGNTIYF. DNA for the CDR3: TGTGCCAGCAGCCCCATGGGACAGGGGACCGGAAACACCATATATTTT. Variable domain in full (rest from reference TRBV16 and TRBJ1-3): GEEVAQTPKHLVRGEGQKAKLYCAPIKGHSYVFWYQQVLKNEFKFLISFQNENVFDETGMPKERFSAKCLPNSPCSLEIQATKLEDSAVYFCASSPMGQGTGNTIYFGEGSWLTVV.

This clone was detected only a few times. This chain connects TRBV27 to TRBJ1-1; no definite D call. Germline V gene lookup returns CDR1 MNHEY and CDR2 SMNVEV (reference sequence). The ends were cut back, 7 bases at V and 0 bases at J, with 9 bases in the middle. The CDR3 has 13 residues. The CDR3 loop is CASIGQVNTEAFF. The CDR3 region has the DNA TGTGCCAGCATCGGGCAGGTGAACACTGAAGCTTTCTTT.

The chain uses TRBV7-2 and TRBJ2-1, with 11 bases that match TRBD2. This CDR3 is built from 16 residues. CDR1 is SGHTA and CDR2 is FQGNSA in the germline V gene. J was trimmed by 4 bases and V by 0 bases; bases with no gene match: 2. The CDR3 bases are TGTGCCAGCAGCTTAGCGACTAGCGGGGCGTACAATGAGCAGTTCTTC. Its protein is CASSLATSGAYNEQFF.

The chain is built from TRBV7-9 and TRBJ2-3; tentative D call: TRBD2 (7 bases). This CDR3 has 16 residues. Looked up from germline, CDR1 is SEHNR and CDR2 is FQNEAQ (reference sequence). Trimming took off 2 bases at V and 4 bases at J, with 16 bases between the two ends. The DNA of the CDR3 is TGTGCCAGCAGCTTACGAGGGGGGGCAGTGGCAGATACGCAGTATTTT. Its translation is CASSLRGGAVADTQYF. The whole variable domain, filled in from reference TRBV7-9 and TRBJ2-3, reads DTGVSQNPRHKITKRGQNVTFRCDPISEHNRLYWYRQTLGQGPEFLTYFQNEAQLEKSRLLSDRFSAERPKGSFSTLEIQRTEQGDSAMYLCASSLRGGAVADTQYFGPGTRLTVL.

J is TRBJ1-1 and V is TRBV5-5; D gene uncertain. The germline gives CDR1 SGHKS, CDR2 YYEKEE (reference sequence). The length of the CDR3 is 14 residues. V was pared by 2 bases and J by 7 bases, with 15 bases between. DNA of the CDR3: TGTGCCAGCAGCTTCACGGGGAGGAGCAGTGAAGCTTTCTTT. It yields the protein CASSFTGRSSEAFF.

The chain couples TRBV5-1 to TRBJ1-6, with TRBD1 identical over 8 bases. After removal of 4 bases from V and 5 bases from J, the junction contained 2 bases not matched to a gene. The CDR3 runs 14 residues. Germline CDR1 is SGHRS and CDR2 is YFSETQ. CDR3 nucleotide sequence: TGCGCCAGCAGCCTGGACAGGGATAATTCACCCCTCCACTTT. Its protein is CASSLDRDNSPLHF.

The chain combines TRBV7-6 with TRBJ2-1; D remains ambiguous. The CDR3 contains 12 residues. CDR1 is SGHVS, CDR2 FNYEAQ, per germline. V lost 6 bases and J lost 6, with 9 bases in between. The CDR3 DNA reads TGTGCCAGCAGTATGCAGGTCAATGAGCAGTTCTTC. Its translation: CASSMQVNEQFF.

This chain uses TRBV6-1 with TRBJ2-7, with D perhaps matching TRBD2 (6 bases). The ends were cut back, 3 bases at V and 1 base at J, with 13 bases in the middle. In germline, CDR1 is MNHNS, CDR2 SASEGT. The CDR3 is made up of 15 amino acids. CDR3 protein: CASSERSGVSYEQYF. CDR3 DNA: TGTGCCAGCAGTGAGCGGTCGGGGGTGTCCTACGAGCAGTACTTC.

The gene calls are TRBV5-1 and TRBJ2-2; D is uncertain. The germline V gene has CDR1 SGHRS and CDR2 YFSETQ. The ends were cut back, 1 base at V and 4 bases at J, with 5 bases in the middle. This CDR3 contains 13 residues. CDR3 nucleotides: TGCGCCAGCAGCTTGTTGGTCACCGGGGAGCTGTTTTTT. It encodes CASSLLVTGELFF. Complete variable domain (other parts from reference TRBV5-1 and TRBJ2-2): KAGVTQTPRYLIKTRGQQVTLSCSPISGHRSVSWYQQTPGQGLQFLFEYFSETQRNKGNFPGRFSGRQFSNSRSEMNVSTLELGDSALYLCASSLLVTGELFFGEGSRLTVL.

Only one count was recorded for this clone. The chain recombines TRBV2 with TRBJ2-7; D tentatively reads TRBD1 or TRBD2 (6 bases each). Trimming removed 7 bases at V and 4 bases at J, with 17 bases between. The CDR3 consists of 14 residues. Germline CDR1 is SNHLY and CDR2 is FYNNEI. This CDR3 reads CASNWGGGGYEQYF. The CDR3 DNA follows: TGTGCCAGCAATTGGGGAGGAGGGGGGTACGAGCAGTACTTC.

This clone showed up just a few times. The chain carries TRBV5-6 and TRBJ2-2, with 10 bases aligning to TRBD2. Germline V gene data show CDR1 as SGHDT and CDR2 as YYEEEE. The J segment lost 5 bases and the V segment lost 5 bases, leaving 6 bases of the junction unmatched. This CDR3 spans 15 amino acids. Here the CDR3 reads CASSPSGSRTGELFF. The CDR3 region has the DNA TGTGCCAGCAGTCCTAGCGGGAGTAGGACCGGGGAGCTGTTTTTT.

The rearrangement uses TRBV18 and TRBJ2-2; 9 bases map to TRBD2. V was clipped by 5 bases and J by 2 bases; unmatched bases: 6. The V gene's germline CDR1 is KGHSH and CDR2 LQKENI. This CDR3 is built from 16 residues. The CDR3 nucleotides are TGTGCCAGCTCAACCAGCGGGGGGACAAACACCGGGGAGCTGTTTTTT. Translating gives CASSTSGGTNTGELFF.

This clone was counted between two and nine times. At one of its ends the junction is not consistent with the germline gene, which may arise from a read error. This chain links TRBV7-2 with TRBJ2-5; 7 positions agree with TRBD2. Germline V lookup: CDR1 SGHTA, CDR2 FQGNSA. This CDR3 has 13 amino acids. The DNA of the CDR3 is TGTGCCAGCAGCCTAGCGGTTCAAGAGACCCAGTACTTC. It yields the protein CASSLAVQETQYF.

The V and J genes are TRBV6-1 and TRBJ1-2; 7 bases are a match to TRBD1. J gave up 2 bases and V 0 bases, and 12 bases lay outside the gene matches. The CDR3 spans 18 residues. Germline lookup yields CDR1 MNHNS and CDR2 SASEGT. The CDR3 nucleotides read TGTGCCAGCAGTGAAGCCCCCCTCTGGGAGGGGGCCAACTATGGCTACACCTTC. Translation: CASSEAPLWEGANYGYTF.

J is TRBJ2-7 and V is TRBV7-9; TRBD1 matches 12 bases. The germline V gene encodes CDR1 SEHNR and CDR2 FQNEAQ (reference sequence). The J segment lost 5 bases and the V segment lost 4 bases, leaving 12 bases of the junction unmatched. CDR3 size: 17 residues. The CDR3 here is CASSSPLPGTGGHEQYF. The CDR3 DNA follows: TGTGCCAGCAGCTCACCATTACCCGGGACAGGGGGCCACGAGCAGTACTTC.

This clone was seen more than once but under ten times. The chain couples TRBV6-6 to TRBJ1-1; D is unclear. Trimming left V 6 bases short and J 4 bases short, with 12 bases between. CDR3 length equals 13 residues. The germline gives CDR1 MNHNY, CDR2 SVGAGI (reference sequence). The CDR3 is CASSTTGSTEAFF. The CDR3 nucleotides read TGTGCCAGCAGCACAACCGGGAGCACTGAAGCTTTCTTT.